This T cell receptor beta chain was sequenced in a study of T-cell memory formation after mild COVID-19. TCRdb reanalysed the 5' RACE reads using MiXCR and keeps one entry per CDR3 protein. The sample holds about 170,000 distinct CDR3 sequences, about an eighth seen once. This clonotype has a count of ten or more. With 6 bases clipped from V and 8 bases from J, the junction kept 8 bases outside the gene matches. CDR3 length: 14 amino acids. The germline CDR1 and CDR2 sequences are MNHEY and SVGAGI. The source of this sequence is a man aged 18 to 30 who had mild COVID-19 (a few samples of this study predate the infection). Cell type and time point are not known. The rearrangement joins TRBV6-5 to TRBJ2-1; 9 bases agree with TRBD2. What was sequenced was PBMCs or a T cell subset sorted from them (not recorded which). In DNA form, the CDR3 reads TGTGCCAGCAGATCGGGACTAGCATACGATGAGCAGTTCTTC. Amino acids: CASRSGLAYDEQFF.